The clone carrying this T cell receptor beta chain was detected once. Antigen specificity is unknown. The table came from immunoSEQ multiplex PCR; TCRdb's copy has only in-frame clones and leaves some out. Of about 32,000 clones in the sample, about four fifths are singletons; the top ten hold roughly 6.6%. The source of the sample is a study of a mutant IDH1 vaccine in newly diagnosed glioma. Study as a whole: In some groups vaccination began 4-6 weeks post-radiotherapy; others received it with temozolomide. Patients had received radiotherapy, temozolomide, or both previously, most receiving both.

Time point denoted: week 35, safety follow-up. The study gave 300 ug of mutant IDH1 20-mer peptide per vaccine dose, with topical imiquimod. In weeks 1, 3, 5, 7, 11, 15, 19 and 23, patients were vaccinated. Tumors from donors were new WHO grade 3 or 4 IDH1-mutant astrocytomas with ATRX loss. This receptor was taken from a woman between 18 and 29 years old with glioma. The sequences come from PBMCs, collected from a glioma patient whose treatment included an IDH1 peptide vaccine.

Here the CDR3 DNA reads TGTGCCAGCAGCCGGGACGGTCTACGCGGGGAGCTGTTTTTT. Amino acids: CASSRDGLRGELFF. V is TRBV5-4 and J is TRBJ2-2, with D tentatively TRBD1 or TRBD2 (5 bases each). Germline V gene sequence: CDR1 SGHNT, CDR2 YYREEE (reference sequence). This CDR3 is built from 14 residues. V gave up 4 bases and J gave up 7 bases, with 14 bases separating them.